This record covers a single T cell receptor beta chain. The target antigen is unknown. Trimming stripped 6 bases from V and 9 bases from J, with 15 bases between. Germline assignment: CDR1 LNHDA and CDR2 SQIVND (reference sequence). This CDR3 is built from 14 residues. Both peripheral blood and punch biopsies of lesional scalp skin were obtained from patients who had alopecia areata. This entry is derived from a study of CD8+ T cells in alopecia areata. Study context: Treated patients were given oral tofacitinib, which was dosed at 5 to 10 mg twice daily. Tofacitinib treatment spanned 6 to 18 months, with 6 months off drug afterward.

Study-wide findings and caveats: Sequences from scalp samples also cover resident alphabeta T cells of normal skin. Compared with normal scalp, lesional scalp had higher clonality and more expanded CD8+ clones.

cDNA reverse transcribed from extracted RNA served as the sequencing template. Assay used: immunoSEQ multiplex PCR; TCRdb lists only in-frame clones, some missing. This sample has around 8,000 clones; 60% to 80% occur once, and the top ten carry around 15%. The chain is built from TRBV19 and TRBJ1-6; D gene ambiguous. The receptor's source is a human donor with alopecia areata. The sequences come from skin, collected at week 0. The CDR3 coding sequence is TGTGCCAGTAGGTTGGAACGTGATGGTTCACCCCTCCACTTT. This sequence encodes CASRLERDGSPLHF. Looking up the rest from reference TRBV19 and TRBJ1-6 gives the full variable domain: DGGITQSPKYLFRKEGQNVTLSCEQNLNHDAMYWYRQDPGQGLRLIYYSQIVNDFQKGDIAEGYSVSREKKESFPLTVTSAQKNPTAFYLCASRLERDGSPLHFGNGTRLTVT.